This note documents a single T cell receptor beta chain sequence. Between the trimmed V and J ends, which lost 6 bases and 1 base, there was a span of 9 bases. There are 13 residues in the CDR3. Looked up from germline, CDR1 is MNHNY and CDR2 is SVGAGI (reference sequence). The data were taken from a study of PD-L1 blockade in urothelial cancer. Sample time point: pretreatment peripheral blood. Sequencing was performed with immunoSEQ multiplex PCR; in TCRdb, only in-frame clones are kept and a portion is missing. Of about 50,000 clones in the sample, roughly 78% are singletons; the top ten hold around 9.3%.

This sequence originates from a man between 65 and 79 years old with urothelial cancer. Sequencing was performed on PBMCs, taken around atezolizumab (anti-PD-L1) treatment. V and J are TRBV6-6 and TRBJ1-1; D is perhaps TRBD1 (6 bases). The CDR3, as DNA: TGTGCCAGCAGGTCCAGGGGGAACACTGAAGCTTTCTTT. This codes for CASRSRGNTEAFF.